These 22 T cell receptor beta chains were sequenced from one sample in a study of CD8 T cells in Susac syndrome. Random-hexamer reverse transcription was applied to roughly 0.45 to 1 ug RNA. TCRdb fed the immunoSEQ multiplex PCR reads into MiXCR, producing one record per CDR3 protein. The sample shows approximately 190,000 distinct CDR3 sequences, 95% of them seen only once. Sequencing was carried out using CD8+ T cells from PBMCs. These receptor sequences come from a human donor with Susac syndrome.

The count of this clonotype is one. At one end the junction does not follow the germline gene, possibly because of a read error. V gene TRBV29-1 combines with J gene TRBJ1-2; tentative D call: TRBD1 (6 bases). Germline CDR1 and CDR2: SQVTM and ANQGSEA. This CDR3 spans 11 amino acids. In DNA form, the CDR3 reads TGCAGTGTTGGCAGGGGATCGGGCTACACCTTC. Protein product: CSVGRGSGYTF.

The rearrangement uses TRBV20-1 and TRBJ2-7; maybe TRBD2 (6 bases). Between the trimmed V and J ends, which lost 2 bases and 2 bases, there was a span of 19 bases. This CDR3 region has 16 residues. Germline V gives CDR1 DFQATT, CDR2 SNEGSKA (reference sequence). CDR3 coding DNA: TGCAGTGCTAGATCCCGTGAGCGGGTGCCAACCTACGAGCAGTACTTC. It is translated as CSARSRERVPTYEQYF.

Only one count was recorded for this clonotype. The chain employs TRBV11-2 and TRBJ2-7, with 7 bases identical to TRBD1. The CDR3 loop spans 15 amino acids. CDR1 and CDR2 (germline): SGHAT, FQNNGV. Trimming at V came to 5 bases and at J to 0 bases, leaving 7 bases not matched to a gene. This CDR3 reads CASSLGQVSSYEQYF. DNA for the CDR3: TGTGCCAGCAGCCTAGGACAGGTGAGCTCCTACGAGCAGTACTTC.

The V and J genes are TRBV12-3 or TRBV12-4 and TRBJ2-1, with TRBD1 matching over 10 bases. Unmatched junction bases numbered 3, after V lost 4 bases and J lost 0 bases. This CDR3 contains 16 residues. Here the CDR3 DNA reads TGTGCCAGCAGTTCATGGGACAGGGGCTCCTACAATGAGCAGTTCTTC. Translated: CASSSWDRGSYNEQFF.

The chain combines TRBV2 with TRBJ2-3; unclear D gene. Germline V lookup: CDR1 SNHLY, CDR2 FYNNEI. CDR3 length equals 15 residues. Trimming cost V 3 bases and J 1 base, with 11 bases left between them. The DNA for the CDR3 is TGTGCCAGCAGTGACGACTCGGTCCGCACAGATACGCAGTATTTT. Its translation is CASSDDSVRTDTQYF.

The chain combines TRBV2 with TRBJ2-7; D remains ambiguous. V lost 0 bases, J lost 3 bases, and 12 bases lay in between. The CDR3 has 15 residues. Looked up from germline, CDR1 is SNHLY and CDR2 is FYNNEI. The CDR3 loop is CASSEALSAIYEQYF. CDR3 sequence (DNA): TGTGCCAGCAGTGAAGCTCTCTCAGCGATCTACGAGCAGTACTTC.

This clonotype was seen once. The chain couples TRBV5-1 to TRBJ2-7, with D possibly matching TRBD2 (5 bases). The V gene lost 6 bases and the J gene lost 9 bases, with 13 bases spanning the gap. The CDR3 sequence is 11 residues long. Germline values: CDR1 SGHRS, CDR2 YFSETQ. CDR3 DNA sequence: TGCGCCAGCAACACGGGATCTGGGCAGTACTTC. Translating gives CASNTGSGQYF.

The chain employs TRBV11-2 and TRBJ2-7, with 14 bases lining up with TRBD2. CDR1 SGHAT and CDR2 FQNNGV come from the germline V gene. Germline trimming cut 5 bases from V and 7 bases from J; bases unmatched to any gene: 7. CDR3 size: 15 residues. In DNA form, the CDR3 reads TGTGCCAGCAGCATCAGACTAGCGGGGGGGCATGAGCAGTACTTC. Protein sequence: CASSIRLAGGHEQYF.

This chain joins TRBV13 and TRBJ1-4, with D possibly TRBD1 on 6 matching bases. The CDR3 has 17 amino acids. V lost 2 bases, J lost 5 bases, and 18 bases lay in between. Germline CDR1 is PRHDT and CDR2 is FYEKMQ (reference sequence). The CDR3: CASSLRGHHQQNEKLFF. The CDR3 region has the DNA TGTGCCAGCAGCTTAAGGGGACACCATCAACAGAATGAAAAACTGTTTTTT.

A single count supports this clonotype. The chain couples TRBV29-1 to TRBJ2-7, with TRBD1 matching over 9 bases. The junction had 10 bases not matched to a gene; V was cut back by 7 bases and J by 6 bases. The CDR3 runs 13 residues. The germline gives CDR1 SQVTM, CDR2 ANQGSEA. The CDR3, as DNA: TGCAGCGCGGAAGGGCCACAGGGGGCCGAGCAGTACTTC. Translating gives CSAEGPQGAEQYF.

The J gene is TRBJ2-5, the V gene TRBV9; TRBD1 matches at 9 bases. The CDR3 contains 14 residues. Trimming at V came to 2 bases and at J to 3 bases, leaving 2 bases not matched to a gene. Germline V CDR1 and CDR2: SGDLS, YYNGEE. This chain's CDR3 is CASSVGTGKETQYF. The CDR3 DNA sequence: TGTGCCAGCAGCGTTGGGACAGGGAAAGAGACCCAGTACTTC. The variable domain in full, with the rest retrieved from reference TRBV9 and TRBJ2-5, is DSGVTQTPKHLITATGQRVTLRCSPRSGDLSVYWYQQSLDQGLQFLIQYYNGEERAKGNILERFSAQQFPDLHSELNLSSLELGDSALYFCASSVGTGKETQYFGPGTRLLVL.

The CDR3 sequence is CSARVFVGGNEQFF. The CDR3 bases are TGCAGTGCTAGAGTTTTCGTTGGGGGCAATGAGCAGTTCTTC. The V call is TRBV20-1, the J call TRBJ2-1; D may match TRBD1 or TRBD2 (5 bases each). Trimming pared 1 base from V and 6 bases from J, leaving 13 bases between. CDR1 is DFQATT, CDR2 SNEGSKA, per germline (reference sequence). The CDR3 loop spans 14 amino acids.

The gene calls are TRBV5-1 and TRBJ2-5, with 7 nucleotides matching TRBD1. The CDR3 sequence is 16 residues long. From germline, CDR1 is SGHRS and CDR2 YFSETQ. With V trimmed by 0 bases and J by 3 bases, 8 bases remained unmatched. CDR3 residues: CASSLVTGQPEETQYF. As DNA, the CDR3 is TGCGCCAGCAGCTTGGTAACGGGACAGCCCGAAGAGACCCAGTACTTC.

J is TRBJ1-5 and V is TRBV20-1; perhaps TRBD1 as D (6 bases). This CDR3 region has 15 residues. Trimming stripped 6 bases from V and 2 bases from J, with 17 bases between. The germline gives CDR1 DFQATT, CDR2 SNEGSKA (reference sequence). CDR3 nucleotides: TGCAGTGCCGAATCAGGGGTTAGGGGCAATCAGCCCCAGCATTTT. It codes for CSAESGVRGNQPQHF.

The CDR3 region has the DNA TGTGCCAGCAGTTTTCTAGCGACACAGCTTCAGTCTGGAAACACCATATATTTT. Translation gives CASSFLATQLQSGNTIYF. The chain is built from TRBV12-3 or TRBV12-4 and TRBJ1-3; no clear D gene. V was shortened by 3 bases and J by 1 base, with 19 bases between the two germline ends. The CDR3 has 18 residues.

In DNA, the CDR3 is TGCAGTGCTAGAAGCGGCCAGGATAATTCACCCCTCCACTTT. Its protein is CSARSGQDNSPLHF. The chain links TRBV20-1 to TRBJ1-6; D is uncertain. The CDR3 is made up of 14 amino acids. Germline V gene data show CDR1 as DFQATT and CDR2 as SNEGSKA (reference sequence). Trimming cost V 2 bases and J 5 bases, with 10 bases left between them.

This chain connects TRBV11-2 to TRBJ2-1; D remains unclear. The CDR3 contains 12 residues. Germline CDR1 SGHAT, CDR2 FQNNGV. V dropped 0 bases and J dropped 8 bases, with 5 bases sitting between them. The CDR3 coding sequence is TGTGCCAGCAGCTTAGATTTCTATGAGCAGTTCTTC. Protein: CASSLDFYEQFF. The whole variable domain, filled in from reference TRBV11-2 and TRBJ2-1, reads EAGVAQSPRYKIIEKRQSVAFWCNPISGHATLYWYQQILGQGPKLLIQFQNNGVVDDSQLPKDRFSAERLKGVDSTLKIQPAKLEDSAVYLCASSLDFYEQFFGPGTRLTVL.

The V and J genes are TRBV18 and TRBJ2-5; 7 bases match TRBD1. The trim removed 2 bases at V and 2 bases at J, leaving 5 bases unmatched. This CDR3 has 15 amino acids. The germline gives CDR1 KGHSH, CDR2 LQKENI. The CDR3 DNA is TGTGCCAGCTCACCAACACCGGGACAGCAAGAGACCCAGTACTTC. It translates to CASSPTPGQQETQYF.

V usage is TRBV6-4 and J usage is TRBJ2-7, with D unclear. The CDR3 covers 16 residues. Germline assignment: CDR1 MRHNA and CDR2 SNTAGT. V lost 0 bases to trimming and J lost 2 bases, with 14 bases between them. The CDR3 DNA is TGTGCCAGCAGTGACTCCCCCCTGCACCTAACCTACGAGCAGTACTTC. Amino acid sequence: CASSDSPLHLTYEQYF.

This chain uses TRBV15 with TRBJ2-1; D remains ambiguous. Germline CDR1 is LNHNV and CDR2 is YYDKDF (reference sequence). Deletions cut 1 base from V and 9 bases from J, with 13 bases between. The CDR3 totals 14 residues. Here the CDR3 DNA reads TGTGCCACCAGCAGAGCGGCCCCCTCGGGTGAGCAGTTCTTC. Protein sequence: CATSRAAPSGEQFF. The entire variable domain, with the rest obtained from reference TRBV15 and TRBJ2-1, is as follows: DAMVIQNPRYQVTQFGKPVTLSCSQTLNHNVMYWYQQKSSQAPKLLFHYYDKDFNNEADTPDNFQSRRPNTSFCFLDIRSPGLGDTAMYLCATSRAAPSGEQFFGPGTRLTVL.

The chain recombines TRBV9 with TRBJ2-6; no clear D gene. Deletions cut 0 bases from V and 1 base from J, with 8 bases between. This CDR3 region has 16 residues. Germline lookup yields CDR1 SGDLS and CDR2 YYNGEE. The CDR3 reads CASSVAISSGANVLTF. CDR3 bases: TGTGCCAGCAGCGTAGCTATAAGTTCTGGGGCCAACGTCCTGACTTTC.

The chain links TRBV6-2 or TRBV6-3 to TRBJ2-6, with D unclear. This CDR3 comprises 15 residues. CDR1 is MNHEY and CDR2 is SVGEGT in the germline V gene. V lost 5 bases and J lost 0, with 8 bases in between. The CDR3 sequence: CASSSESSGANVLTF. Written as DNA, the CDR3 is TGTGCCAGCAGTAGCGAGAGCTCTGGGGCCAACGTCCTGACTTTC.